This TCR beta chain is from a study of OX40 agonist ivuxolimab in advanced cancers. The overall study: The treatment was a fully human IgG2 OX40 agonist, ivuxolimab.

Libraries were prepared by immunoSEQ multiplex PCR; TCRdb keeps only in-frame clonotypes and omits some of them. The table includes about 18,000 clones, 60% to 70% detected once. Note on this clone: Its target is unknown.

Findings of the study overall: Clones of CD4+ and CD8+ blood T cells grew by week 6 at doses of 0.1 to 3.0 mg/kg. Among expanded peripheral T cells, antigen specificity went undetermined.

The sample was CD4+ or CD8+ T cells sorted from blood, taken in a trial of the OX40 agonist ivuxolimab. The sequence derives from an adult with an advanced solid tumor such as melanoma, head and neck, liver or kidney cancer.

This chain's CDR3 is CSVEQGTDTQYF. The CDR3 DNA sequence: TGCAGCGTTGAACAGGGCACAGATACGCAGTATTTT. The gene calls are TRBV29-1 and TRBJ2-3; D gene unclear. CDR3 length: 12 residues. Germline V gene data show CDR1 as SQVTM and CDR2 as ANQGSEA. V was clipped by 2 bases and J by 1 base, with 4 bases between them.